The entry below describes one TCR beta chain. The target antigen is unknown. V was shortened by 1 base and J by 5 bases, with 14 bases between the two germline ends. The CDR3 contains 14 residues. The germline V gene encodes CDR1 GTSNPN and CDR2 SVGIG (reference sequence). This sample stems from a study of T cell responses to AZD1222 COVID-19 vaccine. Study-wide results and limits: Across spike, vaccine-associated CD4 TCRs were found, dominant at 160-218 and 743-854.

Profiling relied on immunoSEQ multiplex PCR, and the TCRdb table lists in-frame clones only, not all of them. The data hold about 220,000 clones, with approximately 94% observed a single time. Specimen: peripheral blood, collected on day 0 of MenACWY control vaccination. The chain has TRBV30 and TRBJ2-5; perhaps D is TRBD1 or TRBD2 (6 bases each). The clonotype was recovered from an adult in good health. In DNA, the CDR3 is TGTGCCTGGAGTGAGGGGGGTGGGGTCGAGACCCAGTACTTC. Translation: CAWSEGGGVETQYF. Variable domain in full (rest from reference TRBV30 and TRBJ2-5): SQTIHQWPATLVQPVGSPLSLECTVEGTSNPNLYWYRQAAGRGLQLLFYSVGIGQISSEVPQNLSASRPQDRQFILSSKKLLLSDSGFYLCAWSEGGGVETQYFGPGTRLLVL.